Presented here are 16 T cell receptor beta chains from one specimen sequenced in a study of OX40 agonist ivuxolimab in advanced cancers. The protocol was immunoSEQ multiplex PCR, while the TCRdb copy is restricted to in-frame clones and leaves out a portion. Among 15,000 or so clones listed, about 73% were seen once. The sample here was CD4+ or CD8+ T cells sorted from blood, taken in a trial of the OX40 agonist ivuxolimab. These receptors were obtained from an adult with an advanced solid tumor such as melanoma, head and neck, liver or kidney cancer.

The J gene is TRBJ2-1, the V gene TRBV4-3, with D perhaps matching TRBD2 (5 bases). CDR3 size: 17 residues. From germline, CDR1 is LGHNA and CDR2 YSLEER. Trimming stripped 0 bases from V and 0 bases from J, with 12 bases between. The CDR3 spells CASSQDLAGNSYNEQFF. CDR3 coding DNA: TGCGCCAGCAGCCAAGATCTGGCGGGTAACTCCTACAATGAGCAGTTCTTC.

The V call is TRBV11-2, the J call TRBJ1-4; D ambiguous. The CDR3 totals 15 residues. Germline V gives CDR1 SGHAT, CDR2 FQNNGV. The germline V and J ends were trimmed by 3 bases and 6 bases, with 14 bases remaining between them. CDR3 sequence (DNA): TGTGCCAGCAGCTTTGATTGGAGGTACCATGAAAAACTGTTTTTT. Its protein is CASSFDWRYHEKLFF.

The rearrangement uses TRBV5-1 and TRBJ2-7; weak D call: TRBD2 (6 bases). The CDR3 extends over 14 amino acids. The V gene's germline CDR1 is SGHRS and CDR2 YFSETQ. V was shortened by 7 bases and J by 6 bases, with 20 bases between the two germline ends. CDR3 amino acids: CASRYAGSLREQYF. The CDR3 nucleotides are TGCGCCAGCCGCTACGCGGGGAGCCTTCGCGAGCAGTACTTC.

The chain carries TRBV2 and TRBJ1-5, with 9 bases identical to TRBD1. CDR1 is SNHLY and CDR2 is FYNNEI in the germline V gene. The CDR3 is 15 residues long. Unmatched junction bases numbered 8, after V lost 10 bases and J lost 1 base. CDR3 bases: TGTGCCACGAAGACCGACAGGGGGAGCAATCAGCCCCAGCATTTT. Its translation is CATKTDRGSNQPQHF.

The V gene is TRBV4-1, the J gene TRBJ2-2, with 12 bases that match TRBD2. Germline V lookup: CDR1 MGHRA, CDR2 YSYEKL. The CDR3 has 16 amino acids. J lost 5 bases, V lost 8 bases, and 9 bases had no gene match. The DNA of the CDR3 is TGCGCCAGCCGAACGAACCTAGCGGGAGGGACCGGGGAGCTGTTTTTT. It is translated as CASRTNLAGGTGELFF.

The V and J genes are TRBV12-2 and TRBJ2-2; the table's D gene call, TRBD2, was not cross checked with the DNA. TRBV12-2 is deemed a pseudogene. There are 21 residues in the CDR3. The CDR3 is CASRCIIADTGISADTGELFF. The CDR3, as DNA: TGTGCAAGTCGCTGCATAATAGCGGACACCGGGATTTCAGCGGACACCGGGGAGCTGTTTTTT.

The rearrangement uses TRBV11-2 and TRBJ1-2; D gene uncertain. The CDR3 length is 15 residues. The germline V gene encodes CDR1 SGHAT and CDR2 FQNNGV. With 1 base removed from V and 0 bases from J, the gap between germline ends came to 9 bases. Here the CDR3 reads CASSLGATANYGYTF. Written as DNA, the CDR3 is TGTGCCAGCAGCTTAGGAGCAACAGCTAACTATGGCTACACCTTC.

This chain links TRBV7-3 with TRBJ2-5; TRBD1 matches 11 bases. Germline V gene lookup returns CDR1 SGHTA and CDR2 FQGTGA. The J segment lost 5 bases and the V segment lost 4 bases, leaving 6 bases of the junction unmatched. CDR3 size: 15 residues. Here the CDR3 DNA reads TGTGCCAGCAGCTCCGGACAGGGGGCTTGGGAGACCCAGTACTTC. Encoded protein: CASSSGQGAWETQYF.

This sequence joins TRBV21-1 and TRBJ2-3; TRBD1, the table's D call, lacks a check against the DNA. TRBV21-1 is annotated as a pseudogene. The CDR3 length is 18 residues. The CDR3 DNA is TGTGCCAGCAGCAACGGAGGGACAGACCAAGGTAGCACAGATACGCAGTATTTT. The encoded protein is CASSNGGTDQGSTDTQYF.

The genes are TRBV14 and TRBJ2-7; 8 bases are a match to TRBD2. CDR3 length: 15 residues. In germline, CDR1 is SGHDN, CDR2 FVKESK. Unmatched junction bases numbered 10, after V lost 6 bases and J lost 3 bases. CDR3 sequence: CASRTGSAGVYEQYF. The CDR3 bases are TGTGCCAGCAGGACGGGATCAGCGGGAGTCTACGAGCAGTACTTC. Variable domain in full (rest from reference TRBV14 and TRBJ2-7): EAGVTQFPSHSVIEKGQTVTLRCDPISGHDNLYWYRRVMGKEIKFLLHFVKESKQDESGMPNNRFLAERTGGTYSTLKVQPAELEDSGVYFCASRTGSAGVYEQYFGPGTRLTVT.

The chain is built from TRBV19 and TRBJ1-1; tentatively, D is TRBD1 (5 bases). CDR1 LNHDA and CDR2 SQIVND come from the germline V gene (reference sequence). With 5 bases removed from V and 5 bases from J, the gap between germline ends came to 9 bases. The CDR3 spans 12 residues. In DNA form, the CDR3 reads TGTGCCAGTAGTTGGACATCGACTGAAGCTTTCTTT. It translates to CASSWTSTEAFF.

The chain links TRBV7-2 to TRBJ2-1; 7 nucleotides agree with TRBD2. The trim removed 3 bases at V and 2 bases at J, leaving 4 bases unmatched. CDR1 is SGHTA, CDR2 FQGNSA, per germline. This CDR3 contains 15 residues. The CDR3 bases are TGTGCCAGCAGCTTTAGCGGGCCTCCCTACAATGAGCAGTTCTTC. Its protein is CASSFSGPPYNEQFF.

This clone was detected a few times. The V and J genes are TRBV27 and TRBJ2-7, with 9 positions matching TRBD1. There are 16 residues in the CDR3. J was trimmed by 9 bases and V by 3 bases; bases with no gene match: 15. Looked up from germline, CDR1 is MNHEY and CDR2 is SMNVEV (reference sequence). CDR3 amino acids: CASSFISGGQGLLQYF. CDR3 sequence (DNA): TGTGCCAGCAGTTTTATATCTGGGGGACAGGGCTTGTTGCAGTACTTC.

CDR3 DNA sequence: TGTGCCAGCAGCCCCCCACTGCAGCAGTTCTTC. It translates to CASSPPLQQFF. The chain combines TRBV9 with TRBJ2-1; D is unresolved. V was shortened by 4 bases and J by 11 bases, with 10 bases between the two germline ends. CDR1 SGDLS and CDR2 YYNGEE come from the germline V gene. The CDR3 loop spans 11 amino acids.

This clone appeared once. The V and J genes are TRBV6-5 and TRBJ2-1; TRBD1 aligns across 7 bases. V shed 4 bases, J shed 2 bases, and the junction held 8 bases outside the gene matches. Germline lookup yields CDR1 MNHEY and CDR2 SVGAGI. The CDR3 runs 16 residues. Written as DNA, the CDR3 is TGTGCCAGCAGTTTCCGGGACAGCAAACCCTACAATGAGCAGTTCTTC. Its protein is CASSFRDSKPYNEQFF.

This clone was observed at least ten times. Different DNA sequences within this sample yield the same CDR3. The gene calls are TRBV27 and TRBJ1-2, with TRBD1 as a possible D gene (6 bases). Germline CDR1 reads MNHEY; CDR2 reads SMNVEV (reference sequence). Trimming removed 6 bases from V and 1 base from J, with 15 bases in between. This CDR3 is built from 15 residues. This chain's CDR3 is CASRPGLQGNYGYTF. DNA of the CDR3: TGTGCCAGCAGACCAGGCCTACAGGGTAACTATGGCTACACCTTC.